These T cell receptor beta chains were read from a single sample in a study of beta chain features in type 1 diabetes. The data were produced by immunoSEQ multiplex PCR, yet TCRdb's version contains in-frame clones alone and is incomplete. The top ten clones hold approximately 0.93% of a sample with some 190,000 clones, around 7.8% of them seen once. Sequencing was carried out using central memory CD4+ T cells from blood. The receptors were gathered from a woman aged 40-49 years with type 1 diabetes. CDR3s include the opening cysteine and the closing phenylalanine or tryptophan. A D gene is named only where the DNA matches it firmly. Not all rows give a size; the values are once, few, many and, for expanded clones, a class.

v_call	clone_size	cdr3_length	d_call	j_call	cdr3_nt	cdr3_aa
TRBV19	few	12	TRBD1	TRBJ1-2	TGTGCCAGTAGTTCGACAGGGTATGGCTACACCTTC	CASSSTGYGYTF
TRBV6-5	-	13	TRBD2	TRBJ2-1	TGTGCCAGCAGCGCTAGCGGGGGGGCAGGGCAGTTCTTC	CASSASGGAGQFF
TRBV5-1	-	16	TRBD2	TRBJ2-1	TGCGCCAGCAGCCCGGAAGGGACTAGCGGGAGTCGTGAGCAGTTCTTC	CASSPEGTSGSREQFF
TRBV10-3	-	13	TRBD1	TRBJ1-1	TGTGCCATCAGGGACAGGAAGAACACTGAAGCTTTCTTT	CAIRDRKNTEAFF
TRBV28	few	14	TRBD1	TRBJ1-2	TGTGCCAGCAGTTTGCAGGGGGCGGGGTATGGCTACACCTTC	CASSLQGAGYGYTF
TRBV10-3	-	17	TRBD1	TRBJ1-1	TGTGCCATCAGGAAATCTACAGGGGGCAATGAAGGCACTGAAGCTTTCTTT	CAIRKSTGGNEGTEAFF
TRBV28	-	13	TRBD2	TRBJ2-7	TGTGCCAGCAGTCTCGACGGGGGGTACGAGCAGTACTTC	CASSLDGGYEQYF
TRBV7-2	few	16	-	TRBJ1-5	TGTGCCAGCAGCAAAAATGGAGGCAGGAGCAATCAGCCCCAGCATTTT	CASSKNGGRSNQPQHF
TRBV7-9	few	15	-	TRBJ2-3	TGTGCCAGCAGCTTAGGTGGCAGGTTCACAGATACGCAGTATTTT	CASSLGGRFTDTQYF
TRBV4-3	few	14	-	TRBJ2-4	TGCGCCAGCAGCCAAGATCCTGGCTTTAACATTCAGTACTTC	CASSQDPGFNIQYF
TRBV29-1	few	15	TRBD1	TRBJ1-3	TGCAGCGTTATCGGCCGGGACAGCCCTGGAAACACCATATATTTT	CSVIGRDSPGNTIYF
TRBV19	few	17	TRBD1	TRBJ2-6	TGTGCCAGTAACCCGGGACAGGTGAAGGGAGGGGCCAACGTCCTGACTTTC	CASNPGQVKGGANVLTF
TRBV18	-	14	TRBD1	TRBJ2-4	TGTGCCAGCTCACCACCGGGACAGCGGAACATTCAGTACTTC	CASSPPGQRNIQYF
TRBV10-3	many	13	-	TRBJ1-1	TGTGCCATCAGTGAACGGGATTTCACTGAAGCTTTCTTT	CAISERDFTEAFF
TRBV10-3	few	16	TRBD1	TRBJ2-4	TGTGCCATCAGTGAAGGGGGACAGGGGGCCAAAAACATTCAGTACTTC	CAISEGGQGAKNIQYF
TRBV9	few	15	-	TRBJ2-1	TGTGCCAGCAGCGTAGCTAGGAGTAAGAGCAATGAGCAGTTCTTC	CASSVARSKSNEQFF
TRBV6-5	few	14	-	TRBJ2-7	TGTGCCAGCAGTTACTCTGCAGGGAAATACGAGCAGTACTTC	CASSYSAGKYEQYF
TRBV4-2	few	17	TRBD1	TRBJ1-1	TGTGCCAGCAGCCACAACACAGGGGGCAGGGAGTACACTGAAGCTTTCTTT	CASSHNTGGREYTEAFF
TRBV11-1	-	15	-	TRBJ2-6	TGTGCCAGCACAGGACAGAGCTCTGGGGCCAACGTCCTGACTTTC	CASTGQSSGANVLTF
TRBV28	-	16	-	TRBJ1-3	TGTGCCAGCAGTTCCCCAGGGGCAGACTCTGGAAACACCATATATTTT	CASSSPGADSGNTIYF
TRBV18	few	15	-	TRBJ1-1	TGTGCCAGCTCACCGGGTAGGGGCGCACGGACTGAAGCTTTCTTT	CASSPGRGARTEAFF
TRBV2	-	16	-	TRBJ1-5	TGTGCCAGCAGCCCACGATCTGGAGGGAGCAATCAGCCCCAGCATTTT	CASSPRSGGSNQPQHF
TRBV21-1	few	17	-	TRBJ1-5	TGTGCCAGCAGCAAAGCCGGGGGGGGTTACATCGCCCAGCCCCAGCATTTT	CASSKAGGGYIAQPQHF
TRBV7-9	many	14	-	TRBJ1-5	TGTGCCAGCAGCTTAGGGCAGGTGCATCAGCCCCAGCATTTT	CASSLGQVHQPQHF
TRBV5-6	-	15	-	TRBJ1-6	TGTGCCAGCAGCTCTACCGGGACATCCAATTCACCCCTCCACTTT	CASSSTGTSNSPLHF
TRBV29-1	few	15	-	TRBJ2-3	TGCAGCGCGTCCGGGGAGGCTGTAAACACAGATACGCAGTATTTT	CSASGEAVNTDTQYF
TRBV28	-	16	-	TRBJ2-3	TGTGCCAGCAGTTTTCAGACAGCCCGCCGGGCAGATACGCAGTATTTT	CASSFQTARRADTQYF
TRBV7-9	few	15	-	TRBJ2-3	TGTGCCAGCAGCTTAGAGGCGGGGAGCACAGATACGCAGTATTTT	CASSLEAGSTDTQYF
TRBV30	many	11	-	TRBJ2-1	TGTGCCTGGAGAGCGGAGAGAACGCAGTTCTTC	CAWRAERTQFF
TRBV6-5	few	16	-	TRBJ2-1	TGTGCCAGCAGTTACTCAGGAGGGACGAGGCACAATGAGCAGTTCTTC	CASSYSGGTRHNEQFF
TRBV15	-	16	-	TRBJ2-2	TGTGCCACCAGCCTGAGGGGTAGGGGGTACACCGGGGAGCTGTTTTTT	CATSLRGRGYTGELFF
TRBV4-3	-	19	TRBD1	TRBJ1-1	TGCGCCAGCAGCCGCGGGGACAGGGGCAATGTAGGGTTCAACACTGAAGCTTTCTTT	CASSRGDRGNVGFNTEAFF
TRBV2	-	15	TRBD2	TRBJ2-7	TGTGCCAGCACCGGGACTAGCGGATTCTCCTACGAGCAGTACTTC	CASTGTSGFSYEQYF
TRBV15	few	15	-	TRBJ1-1	TGTGCCACCAGCAGACCCCCCCCGTCGGGGACTGAAGCTTTCTTT	CATSRPPPSGTEAFF
TRBV14	-	13	-	TRBJ2-4	TGTGCCAGCAGCCCGGGACAACAAAACATTCAGTACTTC	CASSPGQQNIQYF
TRBV4-3	-	17	-	TRBJ2-1	TGCGCCAGCAGCCAAGATCCCCCAGGGGCGAACTACAATGAGCAGTTCTTC	CASSQDPPGANYNEQFF
TRBV7-3	-	14	TRBD2	TRBJ2-1	TGTGCCAGCAGCTCCTCTAGCGGCCTCAATGAGCAGTTCTTC	CASSSSSGLNEQFF
TRBV2	few	14	-	TRBJ2-2	TGTGCCAGCTCACCGGGACAGAACACCGGGGAGCTGTTTTTT	CASSPGQNTGELFF
TRBV6-5	few	11	-	TRBJ1-2	TGTGCCAGCACAGGGAACTATGGCTACACCTTC	CASTGNYGYTF
TRBV6-5	-	15	TRBD1	TRBJ2-1	TGTGCCAGCAGCAGGGGGCCAAGCTCCTACAATGAGCAGTTCTTC	CASSRGPSSYNEQFF
TRBV28	few	13	TRBD1	TRBJ1-5	TGTGCCGGGGACAGAAGCCGGAATCAGCCCCAGCATTTT	CAGDRSRNQPQHF
TRBV28	few	15	-	TRBJ1-2	TGTGCCAGCAGTTTAGTTGGGGGCAGGGAACGCGGCTACACCTTC	CASSLVGGRERGYTF
TRBV29-1	many	14	-	TRBJ1-5	TGCAGCGTTGCGGATAGGGGCCTCGATCAGCCCCAGCATTTT	CSVADRGLDQPQHF
TRBV5-1	few	15	TRBD1	TRBJ2-2	TGCGCCAGCAGCTTGATCGGGACAGTGACCGGGGAGCTGTTTTTT	CASSLIGTVTGELFF
TRBV9	few	16	TRBD1	TRBJ2-1	TGTGCCAGCAGCCGCGCCCGGGACAGGACCTACAATGAGCAGTTCTTC	CASSRARDRTYNEQFF
TRBV5-1	few	14	-	TRBJ2-7	TGCGCCAGCAGCTTAACGGCGGGCTCCTACGAGCAGTACTTC	CASSLTAGSYEQYF
TRBV10-3	-	15	TRBD1	TRBJ1-1	TGTGCCACCTACAACAGGGGGGTAAGGAACACTGAAGCTTTCTTT	CATYNRGVRNTEAFF
TRBV29-1	-	14	TRBD1	TRBJ2-7	TGCAGCGTCCGCGTTACAGGGGGCGCCTACGAGCAGTACTTC	CSVRVTGGAYEQYF
TRBV5-1	-	14	TRBD1	TRBJ1-2	TGCGCCAGCAGTAGCCCAGGGGGCGGCTATGGCTACACCTTC	CASSSPGGGYGYTF
TRBV7-9	-	15	-	TRBJ2-3	TGTGCCAGCAGCTTAGGGGCAGGGGGCACAGATACGCAGTATTTT	CASSLGAGGTDTQYF
TRBV28	few	16	TRBD2	TRBJ2-1	TGTGCCAGCAGGTTGTTGACTAGCGGGGGCTCCAATGAGCAGTTCTTC	CASRLLTSGGSNEQFF
TRBV18	-	14	-	TRBJ1-1	TGTGCCAGCTCACCAGTCAGTTCGAACACTGAAGCTTTCTTT	CASSPVSSNTEAFF
TRBV7-2	many	13	-	TRBJ1-5	TGTGCCAGCAGTCAAGAGGCAGGGCAGCCCCAGCATTTT	CASSQEAGQPQHF